A single sample gave rise to the 11 T cell receptor beta chains below, sequenced in a study of cytomegalovirus exposure and HLA in healthy donors. Both 60 Vbeta primers and 13 Jbeta primers went into the PCR. Here immunoSEQ multiplex PCR was the method, and the copy in TCRdb shows in-frame clones only, minus some. Of 120,000 to 150,000 clones listed, 76% are singletons. The sequencing sample was made of PBMCs. These receptors all come from a woman between 40 and 55 years old in good health and CMV-seronegative.

This rearrangement joins TRBV18 to TRBJ1-1; weak D call: TRBD1 (5 bases). The V gene lost 6 bases and the J gene lost 5 bases, with 10 bases spanning the gap. This CDR3 is built from 12 residues. Germline V gene sequence: CDR1 KGHSH, CDR2 LQKENI. The CDR3 reads CASSNRGTEAFF. CDR3 DNA sequence: TGTGCCAGCTCCAACCGGGGGACTGAAGCTTTCTTT. The whole variable domain, remainder taken from reference TRBV18 and TRBJ1-1, is NAGVMQNPRHLVRRRGQEARLRCSPMKGHSHVYWYRQLPEEGLKFMVYLQKENIIDESGMPKERFSAEFPKEGPSILRIQQVVRGDSAAYFCASSNRGTEAFFGQGTRLTVV.

The V and J genes are TRBV6-5 and TRBJ1-6, with a tentative D call TRBD1 (6 bases). Deletions cut 0 bases from V and 7 bases from J, with 13 bases between. The CDR3 is made up of 16 amino acids. CDR1 MNHEY and CDR2 SVGAGI come from the germline V gene. The CDR3 reads CASSYSPAGANSPLHF. DNA of the CDR3: TGTGCCAGCAGTTACTCCCCAGCAGGGGCAAATTCACCCCTCCACTTT.

The chain couples TRBV5-6 to TRBJ2-2; D is perhaps TRBD2 (5 bases). This CDR3 is built from 17 residues. V was shortened by 1 base and J by 4 bases, with 17 bases between the two germline ends. Germline-derived CDR1 and CDR2 are SGHDT and YYEEEE. This CDR3 is CASSLPVRLGATGELFF. In DNA, the CDR3 is TGTGCCAGCAGCTTGCCGGTCCGGCTGGGAGCCACCGGGGAGCTGTTTTTT.

This clone occurred a few times. V is TRBV28 and J is TRBJ2-5, with TRBD2 matching over 8 bases. The length of the CDR3 is 14 residues. CDR1 and CDR2 (germline): MDHEN, SYDVKM. With 8 bases clipped from V and 1 base from J, the junction kept 6 bases outside the gene matches. This CDR3 is CASRTSGGQETQYF. In DNA form, the CDR3 reads TGTGCCAGCCGTACAAGCGGGGGCCAAGAGACCCAGTACTTC.

The CDR3 bases are TGTGCCAGCTCACCACGTACAGGGGGTGACACTGAAGCTTTCTTT. Translating it yields CASSPRTGGDTEAFF. This rearrangement joins TRBV18 to TRBJ1-1, with 8 bases lining up with TRBD1. The V gene end was trimmed by 1 base and the J gene end by 3 bases; junction bases not matched to a gene: 4. Germline V lookup: CDR1 KGHSH, CDR2 LQKENI. The length of the CDR3 is 15 residues.

The V and J genes are TRBV10-1 and TRBJ2-3; 8 bases are a match to TRBD2. The CDR3 has 16 amino acids. The V and J ends lost 1 base and 3 bases, in that order; junction bases with no gene match: 6. Germline values: CDR1 WNHNN, CDR2 SYGVQD (reference sequence). DNA of the CDR3: TGCGCCAGCAGTGAGTTCTTAGCGGGGACAACAGATACGCAGTATTTT. Its protein product is CASSEFLAGTTDTQYF.

This chain uses TRBV20-1 with TRBJ2-5; D is perhaps TRBD2 (5 bases). The J call may be in error: the DNA end matches TRBJ2-7 better. The germline V gene encodes CDR1 DFQATT and CDR2 SNEGSKA (reference sequence). This CDR3 has 11 residues. The CDR3: CSATSSDEQYF. The CDR3 nucleotides read TGCAGTGCCACCAGTAGCGACGAGCAGTACTTC.

The chain links TRBV5-1 to TRBJ1-1, with TRBD1 matching over 8 bases. Germline-derived CDR1 and CDR2 are SGHRS and YFSETQ. V lost 4 bases, J lost 1 base, and 6 bases stayed unmatched. This CDR3 has 15 residues. This CDR3 is CASSTGTGPNTEAFF. The CDR3 DNA follows: TGCGCCAGCAGCACCGGGACAGGACCGAACACTGAAGCTTTCTTT.

V gene TRBV30 combines with J gene TRBJ2-7; 7 nucleotides match TRBD1. CDR3 length: 13 amino acids. Per germline, CDR1 GTSNPN and CDR2 SVGIG (reference sequence). V dropped 2 bases and J dropped 2; count of bases not matched to a gene: 3. The CDR3: CAWSKGTAYEQYF. CDR3 nucleotide sequence: TGTGCCTGGAGTAAAGGGACAGCCTACGAGCAGTACTTC.

This chain uses TRBV11-2 with TRBJ2-7; 7 bases agree with TRBD1. Germline CDR1 reads SGHAT; CDR2 reads FQNNGV. The CDR3 runs 13 residues. V trimming: 5 bases; J trimming: 2 bases; junction bases outside the gene matches: 3. The CDR3 region is CASSRQGTYEQYF. The CDR3, as DNA: TGTGCCAGCAGCCGACAGGGCACCTACGAGCAGTACTTC.

The V gene is TRBV11-2, the J gene TRBJ1-1; 7 nucleotides align to TRBD1. Unmatched junction bases numbered 9, after V lost 0 bases and J lost 11 bases. The CDR3 length is 14 residues. Looked up from germline, CDR1 is SGHAT and CDR2 is FQNNGV. CDR3 sequence: CASSLDLGTAGAFF. The CDR3 bases are TGTGCCAGCAGCTTAGATTTAGGGACAGCCGGGGCTTTCTTT.